The clone carrying this T cell receptor beta chain has only one observation. CDR3 size: 15 residues. Losses at the gene ends were 0 bases for V and 5 bases for J; bases not matched to a gene: 5. Germline V gene sequence: CDR1 MNHEY, CDR2 SVGAGI. This table comes from immunoSEQ multiplex PCR, and its TCRdb copy is limited to in-frame clones, with some not included. The sample records around 50,000 clones, about 93% being singletons. This sample was taken from a study of technical replicates of blood from several donors. The sequencing input was PBMCs. V gene TRBV6-5 combines with J gene TRBJ2-5, with 8 bases matching TRBD1. The origin of this receptor is a human donor in good health. Some clones in this sample may be carry-over from other donors' samples. The CDR3 region has the DNA TGTGCCAGCAGTTACTCCGGGACAGGATGGGAGACCCAGTACTTC. The encoded protein is CASSYSGTGWETQYF.